Sequencing of this T cell receptor (beta chain) was carried out in a study of regulatory T cells in long-lasting Graves disease. The study's findings and limits: Favored usage of TRBV28, TRBJ1-2 and TRBJ2-5 was recorded in persistent disease.

The sample holds a few counts of this clonotype. What it recognizes is unknown. V shed 3 bases and J shed 4 bases, with 20 bases lying between them. The CDR3 has 17 residues. In germline, CDR1 is SGDLS, CDR2 YYNGEE. Arm-PCR with iRepertoire HTBI primers amplified the CDR3 regions for these TCR beta libraries. MiXCR, applied by TCRdb to the multiplex PCR reads, yields one record per CDR3 protein. Of roughly 400,000 distinct CDR3 sequences in the sample, 14% to 15% are singletons; the top ten hold over 7%. Indicated time point: newly diagnosed GD, antithyroid drugs for less than 3 months. Making the TCR library involved RNA that had been extracted from PBMCs. Blood from the periphery, nine milliliters in all, was drawn into EDTA tubes. The same specimen was also included in a second study, on T cells in Graves' hyperthyroidism and ophthalmopathy.

This TCR derives from a woman aged 40 to 50 with Graves disease. V and J are TRBV9 and TRBJ2-1; D is perhaps TRBD1 or TRBD2 (5 bases each). Sequences were derived from peripheral blood mononuclear cells (PBMCs), sampled at new diagnosis, from a patient treated with antithyroid drugs. CDR3 DNA sequence: TGTGCCAGCAGCGCCTCCGGGGCGGGTATGGTTTACAATGAGCAGTTCTTC. This gives the protein CASSASGAGMVYNEQFF.